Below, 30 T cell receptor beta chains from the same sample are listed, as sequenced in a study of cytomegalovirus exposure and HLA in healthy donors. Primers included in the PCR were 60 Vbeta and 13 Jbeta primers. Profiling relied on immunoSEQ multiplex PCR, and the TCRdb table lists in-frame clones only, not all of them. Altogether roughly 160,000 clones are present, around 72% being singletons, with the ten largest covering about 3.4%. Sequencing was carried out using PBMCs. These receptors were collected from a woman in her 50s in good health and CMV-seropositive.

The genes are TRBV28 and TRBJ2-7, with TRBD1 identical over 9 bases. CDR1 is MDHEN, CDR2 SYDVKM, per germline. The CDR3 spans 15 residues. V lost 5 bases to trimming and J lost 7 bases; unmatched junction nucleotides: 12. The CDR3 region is CASSLPRTGVGEQYF. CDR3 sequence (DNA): TGTGCCAGCAGTCTCCCACGGACAGGGGTGGGGGAGCAGTACTTC.

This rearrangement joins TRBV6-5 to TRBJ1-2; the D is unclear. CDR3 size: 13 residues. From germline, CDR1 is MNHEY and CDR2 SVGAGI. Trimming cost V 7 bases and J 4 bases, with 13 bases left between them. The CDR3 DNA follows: TGTGCCAGCATGGAGGGATTTGGCTATGGCTACACCTTC. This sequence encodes CASMEGFGYGYTF.

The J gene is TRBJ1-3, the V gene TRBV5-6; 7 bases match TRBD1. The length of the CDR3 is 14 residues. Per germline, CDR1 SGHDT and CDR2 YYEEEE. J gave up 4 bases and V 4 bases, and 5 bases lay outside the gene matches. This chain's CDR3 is CASSRTGAGNTIYF. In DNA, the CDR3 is TGTGCCAGCAGCAGAACAGGGGCCGGAAACACCATATATTTT.

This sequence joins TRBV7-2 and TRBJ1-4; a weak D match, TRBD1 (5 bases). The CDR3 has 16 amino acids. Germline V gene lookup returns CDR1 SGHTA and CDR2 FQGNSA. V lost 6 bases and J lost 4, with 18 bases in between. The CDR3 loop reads CASSSASGLSNEKLFF. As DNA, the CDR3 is TGTGCCAGCAGTTCGGCCTCGGGACTGAGTAATGAAAAACTGTTTTTT. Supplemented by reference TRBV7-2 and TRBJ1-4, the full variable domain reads GAGVSQSPSNKVTEKGKDVELRCDPISGHTALYWYRQSLGQGLEFLIYFQGNSAPDKSGLPSDRFSAERTGGSVSTLTIQRTQQEDSAVYLCASSSASGLSNEKLFFGSGTQLSVL.

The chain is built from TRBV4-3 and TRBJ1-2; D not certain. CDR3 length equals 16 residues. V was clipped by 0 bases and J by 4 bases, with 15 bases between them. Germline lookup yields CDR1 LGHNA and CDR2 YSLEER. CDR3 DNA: TGCGCCAGCAGCCAAGATCGGGGAGGGCCGGGCTATGGCTACACCTTC. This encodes CASSQDRGGPGYGYTF.

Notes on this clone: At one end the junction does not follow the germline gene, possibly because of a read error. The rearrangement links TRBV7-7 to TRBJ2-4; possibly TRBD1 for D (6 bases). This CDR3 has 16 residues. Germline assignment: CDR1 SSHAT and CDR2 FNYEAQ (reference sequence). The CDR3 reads CASSLKGVLAKNSQYF. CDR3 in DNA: TGTGCTAGCAGCTTAAAGGGGGTTCTGGCCAAAAACAGTCAGTACTTC.

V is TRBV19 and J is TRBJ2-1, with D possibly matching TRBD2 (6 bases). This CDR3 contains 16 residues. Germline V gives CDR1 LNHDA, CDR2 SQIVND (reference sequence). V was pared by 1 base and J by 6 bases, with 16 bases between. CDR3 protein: CASSIGPGVRGNEQFF. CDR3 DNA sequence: TGTGCCAGTAGTATAGGTCCCGGCGTGCGGGGCAATGAGCAGTTCTTC.

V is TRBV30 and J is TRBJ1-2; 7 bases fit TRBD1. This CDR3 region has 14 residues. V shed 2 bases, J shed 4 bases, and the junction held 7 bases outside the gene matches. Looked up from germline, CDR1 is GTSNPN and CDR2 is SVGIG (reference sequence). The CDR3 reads CAWSRIQGVYGYTF. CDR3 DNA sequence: TGTGCCTGGAGTAGAATTCAGGGGGTCTATGGCTACACCTTC.

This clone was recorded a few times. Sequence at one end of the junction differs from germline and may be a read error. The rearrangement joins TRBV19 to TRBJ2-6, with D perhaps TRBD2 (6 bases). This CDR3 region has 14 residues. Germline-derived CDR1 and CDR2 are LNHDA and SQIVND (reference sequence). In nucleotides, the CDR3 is TGTGCCAGTAGTATGGGGCGCGGGGCCAACGGCCTGACTTTC. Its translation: CASSMGRGANGLTF.

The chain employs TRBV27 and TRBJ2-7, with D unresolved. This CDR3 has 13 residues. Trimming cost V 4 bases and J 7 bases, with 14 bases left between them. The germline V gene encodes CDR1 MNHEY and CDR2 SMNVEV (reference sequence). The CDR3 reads CASSSWIGEEQYF. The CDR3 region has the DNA TGTGCCAGCAGTTCCTGGATCGGAGAGGAGCAGTACTTC.

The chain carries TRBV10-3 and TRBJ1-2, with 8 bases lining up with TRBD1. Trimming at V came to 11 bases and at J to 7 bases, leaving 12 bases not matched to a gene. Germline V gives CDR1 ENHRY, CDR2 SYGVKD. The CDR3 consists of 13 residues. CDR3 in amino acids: CALKQGERTGYTF. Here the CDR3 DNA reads TGTGCCCTCAAACAGGGGGAAAGGACTGGCTACACCTTC.

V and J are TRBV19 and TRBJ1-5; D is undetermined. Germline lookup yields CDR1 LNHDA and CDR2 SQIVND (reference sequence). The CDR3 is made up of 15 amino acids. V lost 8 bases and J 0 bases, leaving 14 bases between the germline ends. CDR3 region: CASGLRRDSNQPQHF. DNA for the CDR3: TGTGCCAGTGGTCTAAGGAGGGATAGCAATCAGCCCCAGCATTTT.

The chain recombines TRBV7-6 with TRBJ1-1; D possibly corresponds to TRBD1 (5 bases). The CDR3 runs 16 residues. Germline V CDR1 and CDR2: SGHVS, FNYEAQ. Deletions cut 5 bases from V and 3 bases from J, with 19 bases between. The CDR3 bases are TGTGCCAGCAGCGCAGAGGTTTCCGGGGGGTACACTGAAGCTTTCTTT. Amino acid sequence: CASSAEVSGGYTEAFF.

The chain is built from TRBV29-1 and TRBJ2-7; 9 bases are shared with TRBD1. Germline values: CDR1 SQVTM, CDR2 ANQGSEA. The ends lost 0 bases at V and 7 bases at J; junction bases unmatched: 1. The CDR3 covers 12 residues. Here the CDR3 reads CSVEEGTGEQYF. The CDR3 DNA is TGCAGCGTTGAAGAAGGGACAGGGGAGCAGTACTTC.

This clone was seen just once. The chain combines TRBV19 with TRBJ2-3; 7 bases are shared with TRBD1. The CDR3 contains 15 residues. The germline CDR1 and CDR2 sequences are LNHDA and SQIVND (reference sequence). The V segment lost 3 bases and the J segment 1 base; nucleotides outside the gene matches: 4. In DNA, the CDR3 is TGTGCCAGTAGTATTCCTACAGGGGGCACAGATACGCAGTATTTT. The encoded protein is CASSIPTGGTDTQYF.

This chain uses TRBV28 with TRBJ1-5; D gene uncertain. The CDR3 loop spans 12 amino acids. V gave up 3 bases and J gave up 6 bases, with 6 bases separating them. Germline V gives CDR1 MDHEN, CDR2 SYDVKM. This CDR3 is CASSFSVQPQHF. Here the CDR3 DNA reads TGTGCCAGCAGTTTTAGCGTTCAGCCCCAGCATTTT.

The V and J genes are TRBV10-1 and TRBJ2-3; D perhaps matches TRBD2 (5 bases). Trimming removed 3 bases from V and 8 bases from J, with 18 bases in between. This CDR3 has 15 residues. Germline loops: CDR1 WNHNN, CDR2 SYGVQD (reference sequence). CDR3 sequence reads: CASSDEGLPAGTQYF. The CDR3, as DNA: TGCGCCAGCAGTGATGAAGGGCTCCCGGCGGGTACGCAGTATTTT.

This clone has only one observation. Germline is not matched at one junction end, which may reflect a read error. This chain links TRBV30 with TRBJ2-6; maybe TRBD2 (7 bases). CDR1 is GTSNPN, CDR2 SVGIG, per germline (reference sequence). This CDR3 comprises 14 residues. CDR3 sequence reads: CAWVPWGGANGLTF. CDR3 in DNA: TGTGCCTGGGTTCCTTGGGGGGGGGCCAACGGCCTGACTTTC.

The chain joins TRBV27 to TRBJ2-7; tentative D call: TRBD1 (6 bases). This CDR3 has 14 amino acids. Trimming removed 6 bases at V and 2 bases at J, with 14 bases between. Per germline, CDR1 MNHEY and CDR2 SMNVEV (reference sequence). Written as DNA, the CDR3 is TGTGCCAGCAGCCCTGGACAGAACCCCTACGAGCAGTACTTC. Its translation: CASSPGQNPYEQYF.

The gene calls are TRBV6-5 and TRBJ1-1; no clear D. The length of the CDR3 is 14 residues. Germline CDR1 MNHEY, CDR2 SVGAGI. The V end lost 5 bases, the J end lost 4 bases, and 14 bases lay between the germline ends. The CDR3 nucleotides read TGTGCCAGCAGTGAACCCGGAGGTTTCACTGAAGCTTTCTTT. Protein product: CASSEPGGFTEAFF.

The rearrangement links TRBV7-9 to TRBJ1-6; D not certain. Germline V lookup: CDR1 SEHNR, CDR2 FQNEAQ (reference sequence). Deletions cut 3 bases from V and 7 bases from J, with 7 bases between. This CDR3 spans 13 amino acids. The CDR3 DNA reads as TGTGCCAGCAGCTTGAACTCCAATTCACCCCTCCACTTT. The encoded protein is CASSLNSNSPLHF.

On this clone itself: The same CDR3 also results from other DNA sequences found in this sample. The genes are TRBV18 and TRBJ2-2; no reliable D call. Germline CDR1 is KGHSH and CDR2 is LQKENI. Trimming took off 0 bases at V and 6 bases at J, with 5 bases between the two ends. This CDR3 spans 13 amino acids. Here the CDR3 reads CASSPPSAGELFF. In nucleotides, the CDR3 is TGTGCCAGCTCACCACCGAGTGCCGGGGAGCTGTTTTTT.

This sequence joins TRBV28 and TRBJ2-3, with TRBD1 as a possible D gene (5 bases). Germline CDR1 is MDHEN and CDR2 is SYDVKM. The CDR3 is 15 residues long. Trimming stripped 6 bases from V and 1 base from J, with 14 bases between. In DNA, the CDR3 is TGTGCCAGCAGCGGCCAGGGCTTAGGCACAGATACGCAGTATTTT. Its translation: CASSGQGLGTDTQYF.

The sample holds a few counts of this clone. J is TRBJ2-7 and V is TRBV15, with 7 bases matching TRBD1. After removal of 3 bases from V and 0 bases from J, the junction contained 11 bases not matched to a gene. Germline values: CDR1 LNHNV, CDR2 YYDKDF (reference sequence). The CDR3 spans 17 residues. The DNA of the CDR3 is TGTGCCACCAGCAGTGATCTCCGACAGGGCTTCTCCTACGAGCAGTACTTC. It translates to CATSSDLRQGFSYEQYF. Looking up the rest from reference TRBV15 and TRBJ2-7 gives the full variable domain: DAMVIQNPRYQVTQFGKPVTLSCSQTLNHNVMYWYQQKSSQAPKLLFHYYDKDFNNEADTPDNFQSRRPNTSFCFLDIRSPGLGDTAMYLCATSSDLRQGFSYEQYFGPGTRLTVT.

This CDR3 reads CASSIGTGSWMTEAFF. The CDR3 nucleotides read TGCGCCAGCAGCATAGGGACAGGGAGTTGGATGACTGAAGCTTTCTTT. V usage is TRBV5-1 and J usage is TRBJ1-1, with 9 positions matching TRBD1. V lost 4 bases, J lost 5 bases, and 12 bases stayed unmatched. CDR3 length: 16 residues. CDR1 and CDR2 (germline): SGHRS, YFSETQ. Complete variable domain (other parts from reference TRBV5-1 and TRBJ1-1): KAGVTQTPRYLIKTRGQQVTLSCSPISGHRSVSWYQQTPGQGLQFLFEYFSETQRNKGNFPGRFSGRQFSNSRSEMNVSTLELGDSALYLCASSIGTGSWMTEAFFGQGTRLTVV.

The CDR3: CASSLQGGNQPQHF. The CDR3 DNA reads TGTGCCAGCAGCTTGCAGGGTGGCAATCAGCCCCAGCATTTT. J is TRBJ1-5 and V is TRBV5-6, with TRBD1 as a possible D gene (5 bases). The V gene lost 1 base and the J gene lost 2 bases, with 7 bases spanning the gap. Germline values: CDR1 SGHDT, CDR2 YYEEEE. The CDR3 length is 14 residues.

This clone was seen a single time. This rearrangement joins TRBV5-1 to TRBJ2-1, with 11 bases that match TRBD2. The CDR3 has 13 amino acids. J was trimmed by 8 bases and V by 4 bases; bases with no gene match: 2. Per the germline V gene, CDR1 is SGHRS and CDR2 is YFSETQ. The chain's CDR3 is CASSTGLADEQFF. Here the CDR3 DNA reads TGCGCCAGCAGCACGGGACTAGCGGATGAGCAGTTCTTC.

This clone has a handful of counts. The CDR3 loop reads CAINDRGQDTEAFF. The CDR3 coding sequence is TGTGCCATCAACGACAGGGGGCAGGACACTGAAGCTTTCTTT. The chain recombines TRBV10-3 with TRBJ1-1, with TRBD1 matching over 10 bases. This CDR3 has 14 amino acids. CDR1 ENHRY and CDR2 SYGVKD come from the germline V gene. Trimming removed 7 bases from V and 3 bases from J; junction bases left unmatched: 5.

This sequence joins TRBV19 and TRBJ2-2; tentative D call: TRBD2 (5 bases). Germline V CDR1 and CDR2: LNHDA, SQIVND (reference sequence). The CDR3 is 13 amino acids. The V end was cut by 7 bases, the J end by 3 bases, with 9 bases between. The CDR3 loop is CASKKRYTGELFF. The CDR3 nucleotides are TGTGCCAGTAAGAAGCGGTACACCGGGGAGCTGTTTTTT.

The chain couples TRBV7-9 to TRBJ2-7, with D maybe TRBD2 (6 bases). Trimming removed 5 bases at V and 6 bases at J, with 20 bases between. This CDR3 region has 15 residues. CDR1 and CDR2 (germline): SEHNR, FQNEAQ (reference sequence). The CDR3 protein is CASSPGGVVDREQYF. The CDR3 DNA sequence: TGTGCCAGCAGCCCTGGAGGGGTGGTCGACCGCGAGCAGTACTTC.